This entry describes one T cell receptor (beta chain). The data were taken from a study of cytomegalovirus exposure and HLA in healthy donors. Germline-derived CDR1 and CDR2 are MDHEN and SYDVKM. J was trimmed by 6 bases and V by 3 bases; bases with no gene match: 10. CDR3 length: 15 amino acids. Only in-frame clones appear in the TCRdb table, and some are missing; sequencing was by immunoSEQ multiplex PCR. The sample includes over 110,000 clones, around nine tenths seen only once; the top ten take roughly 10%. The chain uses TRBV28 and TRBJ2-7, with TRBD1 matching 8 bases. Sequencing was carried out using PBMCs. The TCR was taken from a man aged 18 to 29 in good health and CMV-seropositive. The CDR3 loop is CASSLFAGQGGEQYF. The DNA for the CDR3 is TGTGCCAGCAGTTTGTTTGCTGGACAGGGAGGCGAGCAGTACTTC.